The 6 T cell receptor beta chains given below trace back to one sample, sequenced in a study of response to subunit inactivated influenza vaccine. MiXCR was run by TCRdb on the RT-PCR reads, yielding one entry per CDR3 protein. This sample has around 320,000 distinct CDR3 sequences; roughly 22% occur once, and the top ten carry about a tenth. This specimen was PBMCs from blood, taken less than 22 months after vaccination. The receptors were gathered from a man aged 50-75 years who received an inactivated influenza vaccine.

This clonotype was seen a few times. The gene calls are TRBV3-1 and TRBJ1-5; D gene unclear. Germline CDR1 reads LGHDT; CDR2 reads YNNKEL (reference sequence). V was trimmed by 1 base and J by 0 bases, leaving 16 bases between them. The CDR3 contains 18 residues. As DNA, the CDR3 is TGTGCCAGCAGCCAAGCTGGCAGCGGTATGGGTAGCAATCAGCCCCAGCATTTT. Its protein is CASSQAGSGMGSNQPQHF.

This clonotype was seen a few times. The chain couples TRBV5-6 to TRBJ2-1, with 9 bases lining up with TRBD2. CDR1 is SGHDT and CDR2 is YYEEEE in the germline V gene. V lost 3 bases and J lost 2; bases outside the gene matches: 6. There are 16 residues in the CDR3. The CDR3 reads CASSSGLALTYNEQFF. The CDR3 nucleotides read TGTGCCAGCAGCTCAGGACTAGCGCTTACCTACAATGAGCAGTTCTTC.

The gene calls are TRBV5-1 and TRBJ2-7, with 9 bases matching TRBD1. V shed 4 bases, J shed 2 bases, and the junction held 10 bases outside the gene matches. The CDR3 is made up of 16 amino acids. Looked up from germline, CDR1 is SGHRS and CDR2 is YFSETQ. In DNA, the CDR3 is TGCGCCAGCAGCCCCCAGGGGACAGGGTCGACCTACGAGCAGTACTTC. Its translation: CASSPQGTGSTYEQYF.

This clonotype was detected only a few times. This chain joins TRBV9 and TRBJ1-6; 7 bases fit TRBD1. V lost 0 bases and J lost 0; bases outside the gene matches: 0. The CDR3 has 16 residues. The germline CDR1 and CDR2 sequences are SGDLS and YYNGEE. In DNA form, the CDR3 reads TGTGCCAGCAGCGTAGACAGGGGCTCCTATAATTCACCCCTCCACTTT. Translated, it gives CASSVDRGSYNSPLHF.

This clonotype was seen more than once but under ten times. The rearrangement joins TRBV5-1 to TRBJ1-1; D is undetermined. This CDR3 comprises 14 residues. With 3 bases removed from V and 0 bases from J, the gap between germline ends came to 9 bases. CDR1 is SGHRS and CDR2 is YFSETQ in the germline V gene. CDR3 region: CASSSASVNTEAFF. CDR3 DNA sequence: TGCGCCAGCAGCTCCGCTTCGGTGAACACTGAAGCTTTCTTT.

This clonotype occurred many times. The chain uses TRBV6-4 and TRBJ1-2; the D gene is possibly TRBD1 (5 bases). Germline V gene data show CDR1 as MRHNA and CDR2 as SNTAGT. The CDR3 contains 14 residues. Trimming removed 2 bases at V and 9 bases at J, with 16 bases between. The CDR3: CASSDAGRLMSYTF. CDR3 DNA: TGTGCCAGCAGTGACGCAGGGAGATTAATGAGCTACACCTTC.